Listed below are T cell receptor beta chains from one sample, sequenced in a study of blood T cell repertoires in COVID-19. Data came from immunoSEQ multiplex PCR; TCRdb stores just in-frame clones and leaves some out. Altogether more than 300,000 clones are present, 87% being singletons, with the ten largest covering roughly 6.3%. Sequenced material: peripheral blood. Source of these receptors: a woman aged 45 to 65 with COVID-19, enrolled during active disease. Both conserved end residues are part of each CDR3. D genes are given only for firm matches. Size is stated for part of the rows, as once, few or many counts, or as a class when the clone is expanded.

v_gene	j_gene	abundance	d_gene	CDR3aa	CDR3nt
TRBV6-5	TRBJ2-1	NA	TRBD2	CASSWTSGTQQFF	TGTGCCAGCAGTTGGACTAGCGGGACCCAGCAGTTCTTC
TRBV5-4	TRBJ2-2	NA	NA	CASRGGQGGSTGELFF	TGTGCCAGCAGGGGCGGACAGGGAGGGAGCACCGGGGAGCTGTTTTTT
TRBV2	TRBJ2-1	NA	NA	CASHVLNEQFF	TGTGCCAGCCACGTTCTAAATGAGCAGTTCTTC
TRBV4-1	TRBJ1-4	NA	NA	CASSQGVGGVFDEKLFF	TGCGCCAGCAGCCAAGGGGTAGGGGGGGTGTTCGACGAAAAACTGTTTTTT
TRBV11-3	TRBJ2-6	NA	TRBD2	CASTPGGTGGANVLTF	TGTGCCAGCACCCCCGGGGGGACCGGTGGGGCCAACGTCCTGACTTTC
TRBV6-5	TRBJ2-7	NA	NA	CASSYGARLDEQYF	TGTGCCAGCAGTTACGGGGCTAGACTTGACGAGCAGTACTTC
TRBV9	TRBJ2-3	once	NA	CASSVGPGSTGTDTQYF	TGTGCCAGCAGCGTAGGTCCAGGCTCGACAGGCACAGATACGCAGTATTTT
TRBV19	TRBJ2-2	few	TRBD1	CASSLQGASGELFF	TGTGCCAGTAGTTTGCAGGGGGCTTCCGGGGAGCTGTTTTTT
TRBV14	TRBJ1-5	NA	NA	CASSQGDKNNQPQHF	TGTGCCAGCAGCCAAGGGGACAAGAACAATCAGCCCCAGCATTTT
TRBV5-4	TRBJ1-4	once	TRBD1	CASSFIGTGLEKLFF	TGTGCCAGCAGCTTCATCGGGACAGGCCTTGAAAAACTGTTTTTT
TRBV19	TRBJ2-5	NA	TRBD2	CASSSLGREGQETQYF	TGTGCCAGTAGTAGTCTTGGGCGGGAGGGCCAAGAGACCCAGTACTTC
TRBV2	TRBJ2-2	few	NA	CASTGLLNTGELFF	TGTGCCAGCACAGGGTTGTTGAACACCGGGGAGCTGTTTTTT
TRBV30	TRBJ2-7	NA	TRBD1	CAWTGGGYEQYF	TGTGCCTGGACAGGGGGCGGGTACGAGCAGTACTTC
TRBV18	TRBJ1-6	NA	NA	CASSNAGSNSPLHF	TGTGCCAGCTCTAACGCAGGGTCTAATTCACCCCTCCACTTT
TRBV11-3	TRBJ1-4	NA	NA	CASSARQRTNEKLFF	TGTGCCAGCAGCGCTAGACAGAGAACTAATGAAAAACTGTTTTTT
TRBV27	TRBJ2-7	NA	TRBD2	CASSLMAGVYYEQYF	TGTGCCAGCAGTTTAATGGCGGGAGTTTACTACGAGCAGTACTTC
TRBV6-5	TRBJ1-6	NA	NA	CASSYDPDSPLHF	TGTGCCAGCAGTTACGATCCAGATTCACCCCTCCACTTT
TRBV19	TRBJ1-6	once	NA	CASSYADSPLHF	TGTGCCAGTAGTTATGCGGATTCACCCCTCCACTTT
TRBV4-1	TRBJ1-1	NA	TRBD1	CASQTTGTGGTEAFF	TGCGCCAGCCAAACGACCGGGACAGGGGGCACTGAAGCTTTCTTT
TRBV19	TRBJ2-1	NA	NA	CASKDLNNEQFF	TGTGCCAGCAAGGACTTAAACAATGAGCAGTTCTTC
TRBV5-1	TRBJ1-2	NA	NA	CASSPDRGFRTDSGYTF	TGCGCCAGCAGCCCAGACCGGGGATTCCGGACAGATTCCGGCTACACCTTC
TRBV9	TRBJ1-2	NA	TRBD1	CASSVTRQGSYGYTF	TGTGCCAGCAGCGTAACGAGACAGGGCTCCTATGGCTACACCTTC
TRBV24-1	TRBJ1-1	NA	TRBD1	CATRDRGENTEAFF	TGTGCCACCCGGGACAGGGGGGAGAACACTGAAGCTTTCTTT
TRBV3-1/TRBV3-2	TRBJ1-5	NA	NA	CASSHLGAGQPQHF	TGTGCCAGCAGCCATTTGGGGGCAGGTCAGCCCCAGCATTTT
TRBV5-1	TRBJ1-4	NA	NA	CASFPGNGRSNEKLFF	TGCGCCAGCTTCCCGGGAAACGGGAGGTCTAATGAAAAACTGTTTTTT
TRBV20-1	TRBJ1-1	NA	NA	CSASRGRDTEAFF	TGCAGTGCTAGTCGGGGAAGGGACACTGAAGCTTTCTTT
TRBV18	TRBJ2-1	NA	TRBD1	CASSSRQGAKYNEQFF	TGTGCCAGCTCATCACGACAGGGGGCTAAATACAATGAGCAGTTCTTC
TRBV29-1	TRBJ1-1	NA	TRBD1	CSGMGQLNTEAFF	TGCAGCGGGATGGGACAGCTGAACACTGAAGCTTTCTTT
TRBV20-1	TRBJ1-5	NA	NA	CSASLGRDTQPQHF	TGCAGTGCTAGTTTGGGCAGGGATACTCAGCCCCAGCATTTT
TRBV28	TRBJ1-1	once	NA	CASSLSRRSRTEAFF	TGTGCCAGCAGTTTATCCCGACGGAGTCGGACTGAAGCTTTCTTT
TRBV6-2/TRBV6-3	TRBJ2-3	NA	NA	CASSYLGTSTDTQYF	TGTGCCAGCAGTTACCTCGGGACTAGCACAGATACGCAGTATTTT
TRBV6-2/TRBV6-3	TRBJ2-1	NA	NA	CASSYSPGGNSYNEQFF	TGTGCCAGCAGTTACTCCCCCGGCGGGAACTCCTACAATGAGCAGTTCTTC
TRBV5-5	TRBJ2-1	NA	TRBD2	CASSLALAGGDTEQFF	TGTGCCAGCAGCTTGGCTCTAGCGGGAGGGGATACGGAGCAGTTCTTC
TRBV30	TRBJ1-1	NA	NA	CAWSVEWNTEAFF	TGTGCCTGGAGTGTCGAGTGGAACACTGAAGCTTTCTTT
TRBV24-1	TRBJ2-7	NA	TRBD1	CATSPGTGSFDEQYF	TGTGCCACCAGCCCCGGGACAGGTTCGTTCGACGAGCAGTACTTC
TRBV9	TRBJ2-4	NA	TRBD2	CASSVSGSAKNIQYF	TGTGCCAGCAGCGTGAGCGGGAGTGCCAAAAACATTCAGTACTTC
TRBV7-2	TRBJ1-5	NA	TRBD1	CASSLAGTGGVGNQPQHF	TGTGCCAGCAGCTTAGCTGGGACAGGGGGAGTAGGCAATCAGCCCCAGCATTTT
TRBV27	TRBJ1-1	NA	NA	CASSQGSWNTEAFF	TGTGCCAGCAGTCAGGGGTCCTGGAACACTGAAGCTTTCTTT
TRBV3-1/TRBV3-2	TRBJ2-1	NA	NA	CASSRQQKQFF	TGTGCCAGCAGTCGACAACAGAAGCAGTTCTTC
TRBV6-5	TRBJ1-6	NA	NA	CASSYFDSRNSPLHF	TGTGCCAGCAGTTACTTCGACAGCAGAAATTCACCCCTCCACTTT
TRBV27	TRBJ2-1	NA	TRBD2	CASRGGLAGAFEQFF	TGTGCCAGCAGGGGAGGACTAGCGGGAGCTTTTGAGCAGTTCTTC
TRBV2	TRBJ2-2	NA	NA	CASGGDSGTGELFF	TGTGCCTCCGGAGGTGACTCGGGCACCGGGGAGCTGTTTTTT
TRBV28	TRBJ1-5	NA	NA	CASSLQDRNNQPQHF	TGTGCCAGCAGTTTGCAAGACAGGAACAATCAGCCCCAGCATTTT
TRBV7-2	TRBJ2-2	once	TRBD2	CASRSGRLAGGKPTGELFF	TGTGCCAGCAGGTCCGGACGACTAGCGGGAGGGAAACCCACCGGGGAGCTGTTTTTT
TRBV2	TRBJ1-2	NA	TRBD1	CASSEHQGVVVGYTF	TGTGCCAGCAGTGAACATCAGGGGGTGGTGGTTGGCTACACCTTC
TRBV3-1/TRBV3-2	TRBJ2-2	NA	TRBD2	CASSQRTSSLSGELFF	TGTGCCAGCAGCCAAAGGACTAGCTCTTTATCCGGGGAGCTGTTTTTT
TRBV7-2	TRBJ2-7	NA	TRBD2	CASSLEVSGRAGEQYF	TGTGCCAGCAGCTTAGAGGTCAGCGGGAGGGCCGGCGAGCAGTACTTC
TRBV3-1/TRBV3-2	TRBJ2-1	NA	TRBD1	CASSQGTGGIFYNEQFF	TGTGCCAGCAGCCAAGGGACAGGGGGTATATTCTACAATGAGCAGTTCTTC
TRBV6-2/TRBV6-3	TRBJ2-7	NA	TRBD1	CASSLRDRIFLF	TGTGCCAGCAGTTTAAGGGACAGGATCTTTCTCTTC
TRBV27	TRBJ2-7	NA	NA	CASRNDWNEQYF	TGTGCCAGCAGAAACGACTGGAACGAGCAGTACTTC
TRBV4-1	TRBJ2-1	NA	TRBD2	CASSQDVAGAYNEQFF	TGCGCCAGCAGCCAAGATGTAGCGGGAGCCTACAATGAGCAGTTCTTC
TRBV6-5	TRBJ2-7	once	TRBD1	CASSYSKGTGTYEQYF	TGTGCCAGCAGTTACTCTAAGGGGACAGGAACCTACGAGCAGTACTTC
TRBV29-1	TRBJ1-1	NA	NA	CSVGATEAFF	TGCAGCGTGGGGGCAACTGAAGCTTTCTTT